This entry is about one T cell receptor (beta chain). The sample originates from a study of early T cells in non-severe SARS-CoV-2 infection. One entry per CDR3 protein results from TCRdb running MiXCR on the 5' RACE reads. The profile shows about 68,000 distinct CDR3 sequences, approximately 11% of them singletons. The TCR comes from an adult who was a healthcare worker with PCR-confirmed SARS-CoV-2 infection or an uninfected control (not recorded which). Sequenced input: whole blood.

In DNA form, the CDR3 reads TGCGCCAGCAGCTTCGGCAGGGAGGCAGATACGCAGTATTTT. This codes for CASSFGREADTQYF. V and J are TRBV5-1 and TRBJ2-3; perhaps TRBD2 as D (6 bases). Germline assignment: CDR1 SGHRS and CDR2 YFSETQ. The CDR3 spans 14 residues. The germline V and J ends were trimmed by 2 bases and 4 bases, with 11 bases remaining between them.